The 6 T cell receptor beta chains in this list originate from one sample, sequenced in a study of blood T cell repertoires in COVID-19. Profiling relied on immunoSEQ multiplex PCR, and the TCRdb table lists in-frame clones only, not all of them. The profile shows about 150,000 clones, around 79% of them singletons. Specimen: peripheral blood. The receptors were gathered from a man aged 45 to 65 with active or convalescent COVID-19.

This clone was picked up a small number of times. The chain couples TRBV7-2 to TRBJ1-6; D is unclear. V gave up 0 bases and J gave up 5 bases, with 8 bases separating them. Germline CDR1 and CDR2: SGHTA and FQGNSA. CDR3 length: 15 residues. The CDR3 protein is CASSLARVDNSPLHF. As DNA, the CDR3 is TGTGCCAGCAGCTTAGCGCGCGTAGATAATTCACCCCTCCACTTT.

Concerning this clone: The identical CDR3 is also encoded by other nucleotide sequences in the sample. The V call is TRBV9, the J call TRBJ2-1; 11 positions match TRBD2. CDR1 and CDR2 (germline): SGDLS, YYNGEE. The CDR3 loop spans 15 amino acids. The V gene end was trimmed by 2 bases and the J gene end by 5 bases; junction bases not matched to a gene: 3. CDR3 DNA sequence: TGTGCCAGCAGCGTCACTAGCGGGAGTAACAATGAGCAGTTCTTC. This sequence encodes CASSVTSGSNNEQFF.

The chain joins TRBV5-8 to TRBJ2-7; 7 nucleotides line up with TRBD1. Germline V CDR1 and CDR2: SGHTS, YDEGEE. The CDR3 runs to 15 residues. V shed 5 bases and J 2 bases; nucleotides not matched to a gene: 10. CDR3 in amino acids: CASSRVTGVPYEQYF. CDR3 coding DNA: TGTGCCAGCAGTCGGGTCACAGGGGTTCCCTACGAGCAGTACTTC.

The V gene is TRBV6-2 or TRBV6-3, the J gene TRBJ2-1; a possible D gene is TRBD2 (5 bases). CDR1 MNHEY and CDR2 SVGEGT come from the germline V gene. Trimming took 5 bases from V and 6 from J, leaving 8 bases between them. CDR3 length: 12 residues. The CDR3 coding sequence is TGTGCCAGCAGTATCCGGGGCAATGAGCAGTTCTTC. Amino acids: CASSIRGNEQFF.

The rearrangement links TRBV5-1 to TRBJ2-1, with 8 bases aligning to TRBD1. The junction had 10 bases not matched to a gene; V was cut back by 6 bases and J by 8 bases. Germline values: CDR1 SGHRS, CDR2 YFSETQ. CDR3 length: 14 amino acids. Written as DNA, the CDR3 is TGCGCCAGCAAGGGACAGGTGTTTTTTGATGAGCAGTTCTTC. Residues: CASKGQVFFDEQFF.

V and J are TRBV19 and TRBJ2-3; 7 bases are a match to TRBD1. Trimming at V came to 5 bases and at J to 0 bases, leaving 11 bases not matched to a gene. Per germline, CDR1 LNHDA and CDR2 SQIVND (reference sequence). The CDR3 is made up of 17 amino acids. The CDR3 is CASSAGTEYTSTDTQYF. In nucleotides, the CDR3 is TGTGCCAGTAGTGCCGGGACAGAATATACTAGCACAGATACGCAGTATTTT.